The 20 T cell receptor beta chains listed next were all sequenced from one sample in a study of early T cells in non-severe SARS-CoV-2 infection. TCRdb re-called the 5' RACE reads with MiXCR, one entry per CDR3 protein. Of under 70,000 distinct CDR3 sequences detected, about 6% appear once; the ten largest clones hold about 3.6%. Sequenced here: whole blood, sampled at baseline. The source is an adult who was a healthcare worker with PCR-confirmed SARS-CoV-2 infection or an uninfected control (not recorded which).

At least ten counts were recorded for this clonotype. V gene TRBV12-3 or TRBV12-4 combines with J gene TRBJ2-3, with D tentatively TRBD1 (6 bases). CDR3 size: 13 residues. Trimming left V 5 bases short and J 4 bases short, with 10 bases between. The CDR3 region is CASSRGKADTQYF. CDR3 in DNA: TGTGCCAGCAGTAGGGGGAAGGCAGATACGCAGTATTTT.

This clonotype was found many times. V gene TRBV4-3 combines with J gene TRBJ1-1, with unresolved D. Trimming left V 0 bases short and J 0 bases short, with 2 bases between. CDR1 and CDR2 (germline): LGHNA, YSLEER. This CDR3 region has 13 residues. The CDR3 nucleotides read TGCGCCAGCAGCCAAGATCTGAACACTGAAGCTTTCTTT. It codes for CASSQDLNTEAFF.

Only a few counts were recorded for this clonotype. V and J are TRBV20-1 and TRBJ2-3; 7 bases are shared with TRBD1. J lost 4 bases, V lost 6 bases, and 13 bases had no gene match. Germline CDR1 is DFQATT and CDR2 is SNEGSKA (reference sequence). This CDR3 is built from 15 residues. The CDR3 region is CSAKRGRWLSDTQYF. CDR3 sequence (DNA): TGCAGTGCAAAAAGGGGGCGATGGTTGTCAGATACGCAGTATTTT.

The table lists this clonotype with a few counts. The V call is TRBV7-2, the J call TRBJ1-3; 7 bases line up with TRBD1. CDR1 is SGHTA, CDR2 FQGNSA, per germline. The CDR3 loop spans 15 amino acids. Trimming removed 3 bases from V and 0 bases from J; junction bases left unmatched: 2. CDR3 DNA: TGTGCCAGCAGCTTTGGGACAGCCTCTGGAAACACCATATATTTT. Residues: CASSFGTASGNTIYF.

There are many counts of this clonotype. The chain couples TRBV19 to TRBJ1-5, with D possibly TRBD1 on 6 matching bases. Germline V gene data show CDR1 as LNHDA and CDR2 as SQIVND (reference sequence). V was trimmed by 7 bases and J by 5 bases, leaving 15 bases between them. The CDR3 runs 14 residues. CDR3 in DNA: TGTGCCAGTAATACCGGGACACGAGATCAGCCCCAGCATTTT. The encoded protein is CASNTGTRDQPQHF.

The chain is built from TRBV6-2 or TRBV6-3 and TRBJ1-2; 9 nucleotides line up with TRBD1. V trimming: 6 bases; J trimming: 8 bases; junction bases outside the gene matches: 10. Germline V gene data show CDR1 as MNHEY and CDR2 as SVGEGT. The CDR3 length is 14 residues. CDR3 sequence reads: CASRRRQGDYGYTF. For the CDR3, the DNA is TGTGCCAGCAGACGCCGACAGGGGGATTACGGCTACACCTTC.

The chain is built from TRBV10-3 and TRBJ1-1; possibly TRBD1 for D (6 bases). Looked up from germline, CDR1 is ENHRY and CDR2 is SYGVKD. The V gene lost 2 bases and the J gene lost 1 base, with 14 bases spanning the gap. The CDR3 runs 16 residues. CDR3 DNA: TGTGCCATCAGTGAGCCCGGACTGACAGGGAACACTGAAGCTTTCTTT. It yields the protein CAISEPGLTGNTEAFF.

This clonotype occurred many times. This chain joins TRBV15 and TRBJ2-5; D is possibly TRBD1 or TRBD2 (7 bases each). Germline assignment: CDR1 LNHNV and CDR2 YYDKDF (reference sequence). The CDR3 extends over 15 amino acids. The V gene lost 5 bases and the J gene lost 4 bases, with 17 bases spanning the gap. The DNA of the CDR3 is TGTGCCACCAGCGGGGGGGACAGTTCAACAGAGACCCAGTACTTC. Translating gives CATSGGDSSTETQYF.

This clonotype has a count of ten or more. The CDR3 DNA is TGTGCCAGCAGTTTCCGGAGCAATCAGCCCCAGCATTTT. It is translated as CASSFRSNQPQHF. The rearrangement uses TRBV28 and TRBJ1-5; D unclear. V was shortened by 3 bases and J by 1 base, with 4 bases between the two germline ends. Germline V gene data show CDR1 as MDHEN and CDR2 as SYDVKM. The CDR3 loop spans 13 amino acids.

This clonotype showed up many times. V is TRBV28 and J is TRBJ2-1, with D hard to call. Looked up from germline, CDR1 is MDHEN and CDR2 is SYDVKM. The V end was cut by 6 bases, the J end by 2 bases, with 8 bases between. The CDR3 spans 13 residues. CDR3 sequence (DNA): TGTGCCAGCAGCTACGGACCCTACAATGAGCAGTTCTTC. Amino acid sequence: CASSYGPYNEQFF. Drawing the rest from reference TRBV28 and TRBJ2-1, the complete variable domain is DVKVTQSSRYLVKRTGEKVFLECVQDMDHENMFWYRQDPGLGLRLIYFSYDVKMKEKGDIPEGYSVSREKKERFSLILESASTNQTSMYLCASSYGPYNEQFFGPGTRLTVL.

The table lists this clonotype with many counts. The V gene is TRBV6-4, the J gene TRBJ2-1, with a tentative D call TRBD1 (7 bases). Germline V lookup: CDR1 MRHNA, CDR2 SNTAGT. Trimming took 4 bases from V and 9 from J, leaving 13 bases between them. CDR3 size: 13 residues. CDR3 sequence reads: CASSGQGGGEQFF. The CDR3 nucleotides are TGTGCCAGCAGTGGTCAGGGGGGCGGTGAGCAGTTCTTC.

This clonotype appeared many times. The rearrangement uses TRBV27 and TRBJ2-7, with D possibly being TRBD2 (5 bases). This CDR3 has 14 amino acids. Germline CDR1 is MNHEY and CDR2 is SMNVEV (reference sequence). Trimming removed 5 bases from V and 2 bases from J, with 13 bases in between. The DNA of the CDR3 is TGTGCCAGCAGTAGACTTGGGAGAGCCTACGAGCAGTACTTC. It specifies CASSRLGRAYEQYF.

As DNA, the CDR3 is TGTGCCAGCAGCGTAGGCAGCGGGACGAACACCGGGGAGCTGTTTTTT. Its translation: CASSVGSGTNTGELFF. The chain links TRBV9 to TRBJ2-2; 7 bases are shared with TRBD2. The V and J ends lost 0 bases and 0 bases, in that order; junction bases with no gene match: 2. The CDR3 runs to 16 residues. The germline V gene has CDR1 SGDLS and CDR2 YYNGEE.

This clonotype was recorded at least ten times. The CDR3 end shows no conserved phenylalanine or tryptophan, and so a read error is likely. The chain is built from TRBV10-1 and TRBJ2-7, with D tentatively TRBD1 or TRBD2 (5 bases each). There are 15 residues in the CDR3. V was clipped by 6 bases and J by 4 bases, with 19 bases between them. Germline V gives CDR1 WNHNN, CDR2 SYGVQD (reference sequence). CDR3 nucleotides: TGCGCCAGCAGAGTACTTCCGGGACGGCTGTACGAGCAGTACCTC. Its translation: CASRVLPGRLYEQYL.

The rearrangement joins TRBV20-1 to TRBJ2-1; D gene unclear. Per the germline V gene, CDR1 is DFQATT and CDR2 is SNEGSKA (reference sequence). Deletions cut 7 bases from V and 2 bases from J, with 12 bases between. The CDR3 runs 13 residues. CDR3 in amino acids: CSVRLLPYNEQFF. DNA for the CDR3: TGCAGTGTTAGGCTCCTTCCCTACAATGAGCAGTTCTTC.

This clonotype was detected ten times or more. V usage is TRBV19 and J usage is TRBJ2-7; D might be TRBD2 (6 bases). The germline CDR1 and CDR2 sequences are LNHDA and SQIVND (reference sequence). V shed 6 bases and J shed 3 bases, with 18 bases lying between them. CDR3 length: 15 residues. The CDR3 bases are TGTGCCAGTAGCCCCGCCCCTGGGGGGAACTACGAGCAGTACTTC. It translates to CASSPAPGGNYEQYF.

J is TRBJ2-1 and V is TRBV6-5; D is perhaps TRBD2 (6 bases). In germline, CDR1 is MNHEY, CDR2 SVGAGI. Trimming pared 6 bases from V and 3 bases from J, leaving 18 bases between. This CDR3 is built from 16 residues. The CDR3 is CASSRLVQRFYNEQFF. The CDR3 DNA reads TGTGCCAGCAGCCGACTAGTCCAGCGGTTCTACAATGAGCAGTTCTTC.

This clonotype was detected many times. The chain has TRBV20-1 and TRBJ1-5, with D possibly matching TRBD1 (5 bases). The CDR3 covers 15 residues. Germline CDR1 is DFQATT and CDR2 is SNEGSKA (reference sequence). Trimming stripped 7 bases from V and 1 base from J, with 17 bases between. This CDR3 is CSGMGPLGSNQPQHF. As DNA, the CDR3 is TGCAGTGGGATGGGACCCCTGGGCAGCAATCAGCCCCAGCATTTT.

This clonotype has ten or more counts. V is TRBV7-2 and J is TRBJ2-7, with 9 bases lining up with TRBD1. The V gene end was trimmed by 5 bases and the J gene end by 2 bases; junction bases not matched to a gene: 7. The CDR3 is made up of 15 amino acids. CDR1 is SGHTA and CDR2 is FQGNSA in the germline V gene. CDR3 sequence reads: CASSRHRDRAYEQYF. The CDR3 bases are TGTGCCAGCAGCCGACACCGGGACAGGGCCTACGAGCAGTACTTC.

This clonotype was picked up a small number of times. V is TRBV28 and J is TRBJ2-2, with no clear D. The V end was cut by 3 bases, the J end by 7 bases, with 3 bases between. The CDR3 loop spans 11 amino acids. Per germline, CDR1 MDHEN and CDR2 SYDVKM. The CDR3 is CASSFYGELFF. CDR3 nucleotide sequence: TGTGCCAGCAGTTTCTACGGGGAGCTGTTTTTT.